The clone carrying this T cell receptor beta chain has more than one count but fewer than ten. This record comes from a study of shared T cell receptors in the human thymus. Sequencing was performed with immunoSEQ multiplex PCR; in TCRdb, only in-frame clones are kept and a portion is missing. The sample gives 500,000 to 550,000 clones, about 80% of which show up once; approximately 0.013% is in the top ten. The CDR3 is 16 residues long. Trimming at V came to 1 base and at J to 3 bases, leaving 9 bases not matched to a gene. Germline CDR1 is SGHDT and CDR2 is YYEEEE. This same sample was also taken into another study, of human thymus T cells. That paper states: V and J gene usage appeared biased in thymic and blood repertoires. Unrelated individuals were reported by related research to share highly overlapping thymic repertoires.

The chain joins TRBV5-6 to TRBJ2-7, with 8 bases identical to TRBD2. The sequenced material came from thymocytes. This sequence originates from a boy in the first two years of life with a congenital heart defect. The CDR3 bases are TGTGCCAGCAGCTTGAGCGGGAGTTCGGGGATCTACGAGCAGTACTTC. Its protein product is CASSLSGSSGIYEQYF.